Shown below are 8 T cell receptor beta chains from a single sample sequenced in a study of T cell responses to AZD1222 COVID-19 vaccine. Measured with immunoSEQ multiplex PCR; TCRdb has only the in-frame clones, and not every one. The sample has 100,000 to 150,000 clones; about 87% are singletons. This specimen was peripheral blood, taken on day 0 of AZD1222 vaccination. The receptors stem from an adult in good health.

This clone has just one count. This chain joins TRBV7-9 and TRBJ1-5, with D possibly being TRBD1 (6 bases). CDR1 is SEHNR and CDR2 is FQNEAQ in the germline V gene (reference sequence). CDR3 length: 14 residues. V was cut by 5 bases and J by 6 bases, with 14 bases left in between. The CDR3 DNA is TGTGCCAGCAGCGCCGGGGGGGCTTCTCAGCCCCAGCATTTT. This sequence encodes CASSAGGASQPQHF.

The V gene is TRBV4-3, the J gene TRBJ1-4, with 8 positions matching TRBD1. This CDR3 has 17 residues. CDR1 is LGHNA and CDR2 is YSLEER in the germline V gene. With 0 bases clipped from V and 7 bases from J, the junction kept 10 bases outside the gene matches. The CDR3 loop is CASSQEWTGLAGEKLFF. The CDR3 nucleotides read TGCGCCAGCAGCCAAGAATGGACAGGGCTCGCGGGTGAAAAACTGTTTTTT.

The chain is built from TRBV6-2 or TRBV6-3 and TRBJ2-7; 11 bases align to TRBD2. The CDR3 runs 11 residues. CDR1 and CDR2 from the germline V gene are MNHEY and SVGEGT. The J segment lost 12 bases and the V segment lost 5 bases, leaving 3 bases of the junction unmatched. The CDR3, as DNA: TGTGCCAGCAGTCTAGCGGGAGGCCGGTACTTC. Translating it yields CASSLAGGRYF.

The J gene is TRBJ1-2, the V gene TRBV28; TRBD1 matches 12 bases. The trim removed 6 bases at V and 7 bases at J, leaving 9 bases unmatched. This CDR3 contains 15 residues. Germline loops: CDR1 MDHEN, CDR2 SYDVKM. The CDR3 sequence: CASRRRDRGQVGYTF. The CDR3 DNA sequence: TGTGCCAGCAGACGTAGGGACAGGGGGCAGGTTGGCTACACCTTC.

This clone was observed many times. The chain links TRBV19 to TRBJ1-1; 7 bases line up with TRBD1. CDR1 is LNHDA and CDR2 is SQIVND in the germline V gene (reference sequence). V gave up 7 bases and J gave up 1 base; unmatched junction bases: 12. The CDR3 runs to 16 residues. CDR3 amino acids: CASKSGTDESNTEAFF. In DNA, the CDR3 is TGTGCCAGTAAGTCAGGGACAGACGAATCGAACACTGAAGCTTTCTTT. The whole variable domain, remainder taken from reference TRBV19 and TRBJ1-1, is DGGITQSPKYLFRKEGQNVTLSCEQNLNHDAMYWYRQDPGQGLRLIYYSQIVNDFQKGDIAEGYSVSREKKESFPLTVTSAQKNPTAFYLCASKSGTDESNTEAFFGQGTRLTVV.

This clone was seen only once. The chain has TRBV13 and TRBJ2-7; D might be TRBD2 (6 bases). The germline V gene has CDR1 PRHDT and CDR2 FYEKMQ (reference sequence). With 5 bases removed from V and 4 bases from J, the gap between germline ends came to 21 bases. The CDR3 length is 16 residues. CDR3 coding DNA: TGTGCCAGCAGCCTCGGCTGGGGGGACTCGGCTTACGAGCAGTACTTC. It encodes CASSLGWGDSAYEQYF.

This rearrangement joins TRBV6-6 to TRBJ2-7; D is perhaps TRBD1 or TRBD2 (5 bases each). V shed 8 bases and J shed 3 bases, with 14 bases lying between them. The CDR3 length is 13 residues. Germline CDR1 reads MNHNY; CDR2 reads SVGAGI (reference sequence). CDR3 nucleotide sequence: TGTGCCAGCGGATCCGGGACCTACTACGAGCAGTACTTC. It codes for CASGSGTYYEQYF.

The chain carries TRBV15 and TRBJ2-5; TRBD2 might be the D (5 bases). The CDR3 length is 13 residues. The germline V gene encodes CDR1 LNHNV and CDR2 YYDKDF (reference sequence). The germline V and J ends were trimmed by 1 base and 5 bases, with 8 bases remaining between them. The CDR3, as DNA: TGTGCCACCAGCAGAGTATGGAGGGAGACCCAGTACTTC. Translated: CATSRVWRETQYF.